The 17 T cell receptor beta chains given below trace back to one sample, sequenced in a study of OX40 agonist ivuxolimab in advanced cancers. Clones were sequenced by immunoSEQ multiplex PCR, and TCRdb holds only the in-frame ones, with some missing. The sample carries 90,000 to 120,000 clones, under 95% recorded once. Sequencing used CD4+ or CD8+ T cells sorted from blood, obtained in a trial of the OX40 agonist ivuxolimab. Receptors were obtained from an adult with an advanced solid tumor such as melanoma, head and neck, liver or kidney cancer.

V usage is TRBV18 and J usage is TRBJ2-7, with 10 bases matching TRBD1. This CDR3 has 14 amino acids. The V gene end was trimmed by 4 bases and the J gene end by 7 bases; junction bases not matched to a gene: 7. Germline V gene data show CDR1 as KGHSH and CDR2 as LQKENI. The CDR3 loop is CASSQGTGAEEQYF. The CDR3 DNA is TGTGCCAGCTCACAAGGGACAGGGGCTGAGGAGCAGTACTTC.

This sequence joins TRBV6-1 and TRBJ1-2, with 7 bases identical to TRBD1. CDR3 length: 16 amino acids. J gave up 3 bases and V 0 bases, and 7 bases lay outside the gene matches. Germline-derived CDR1 and CDR2 are MNHNS and SASEGT. The CDR3 DNA reads as TGTGCCAGCAGTGAAGCGCTGGGACAGACTCACTATGGCTACACCTTC. It encodes CASSEALGQTHYGYTF.

The V call is TRBV15, the J call TRBJ2-7; 7 bases align to TRBD2. Looked up from germline, CDR1 is LNHNV and CDR2 is YYDKDF (reference sequence). The V gene end was trimmed by 4 bases and the J gene end by 0 bases; junction bases not matched to a gene: 3. The CDR3 is 14 amino acids. The CDR3 region is CATSMGGTSYEQYF. The CDR3 bases are TGTGCCACCAGCATGGGGGGGACCTCCTACGAGCAGTACTTC.

V and J are TRBV18 and TRBJ1-5; D uncertain. This CDR3 is 15 amino acids long. In germline, CDR1 is KGHSH, CDR2 LQKENI. V dropped 4 bases and J dropped 3 bases, with 13 bases sitting between them. CDR3 sequence: CASSLSNDVNQPQHF. CDR3 in DNA: TGTGCCAGCTCACTATCGAACGACGTCAATCAGCCCCAGCATTTT.

The chain links TRBV6-6 to TRBJ1-5; D gene ambiguous. The length of the CDR3 is 15 residues. Germline values: CDR1 MNHNY, CDR2 SVGAGI (reference sequence). The V end was cut by 5 bases, the J end by 0 bases, with 11 bases between. This chain's CDR3 is CASSQNLLSNQPQHF. CDR3 nucleotide sequence: TGTGCCAGCAGTCAAAACCTGCTTAGCAATCAGCCCCAGCATTTT.

Worth noting for this clone: Other DNA sequences of this sample code for an identical CDR3. The rearrangement links TRBV5-1 to TRBJ2-2; TRBD1 agrees at 8 bases. The CDR3 runs to 15 residues. The V and J ends lost 0 bases and 4 bases, in that order; junction bases with no gene match: 2. Per the germline V gene, CDR1 is SGHRS and CDR2 is YFSETQ. The CDR3 sequence is CASSLVQGGTGELFF. DNA of the CDR3: TGCGCCAGCAGCTTGGTACAGGGGGGCACCGGGGAGCTGTTTTTT. Drawing the rest from reference TRBV5-1 and TRBJ2-2, the complete variable domain is KAGVTQTPRYLIKTRGQQVTLSCSPISGHRSVSWYQQTPGQGLQFLFEYFSETQRNKGNFPGRFSGRQFSNSRSEMNVSTLELGDSALYLCASSLVQGGTGELFFGEGSRLTVL.

This rearrangement joins TRBV18 to TRBJ1-2; D remains ambiguous. The germline CDR1 and CDR2 sequences are KGHSH and LQKENI. The length of the CDR3 is 13 residues. The germline V and J ends were trimmed by 2 bases and 2 bases, with 6 bases remaining between them. In DNA form, the CDR3 reads TGTGCCAGCTCACCAGACGGGAACTATGGCTACACCTTC. Encoded protein: CASSPDGNYGYTF.

The chain carries TRBV7-2 and TRBJ2-7, with 7 bases that match TRBD1. V trimming: 0 bases; J trimming: 1 base; junction bases outside the gene matches: 3. Germline V gives CDR1 SGHTA, CDR2 FQGNSA. This CDR3 is built from 15 residues. CDR3: CASSLAGGASYEQYF. The CDR3 bases are TGTGCCAGCAGCTTAGCAGGGGGCGCATCCTACGAGCAGTACTTC. Complete variable domain (other parts from reference TRBV7-2 and TRBJ2-7): GAGVSQSPSNKVTEKGKDVELRCDPISGHTALYWYRQSLGQGLEFLIYFQGNSAPDKSGLPSDRFSAERTGGSVSTLTIQRTQQEDSAVYLCASSLAGGASYEQYFGPGTRLTVT.

The chain recombines TRBV15 with TRBJ2-5; D call uncertain. V was pared by 0 bases and J by 3 bases, with 11 bases between. CDR1 is LNHNV, CDR2 YYDKDF, per germline (reference sequence). The CDR3 extends over 15 amino acids. The chain's CDR3 is CATSRERRGEETQYF. The DNA of the CDR3 is TGTGCCACCAGCAGAGAGAGGCGTGGGGAAGAGACCCAGTACTTC. The variable domain in full, with the rest retrieved from reference TRBV15 and TRBJ2-5, is DAMVIQNPRYQVTQFGKPVTLSCSQTLNHNVMYWYQQKSSQAPKLLFHYYDKDFNNEADTPDNFQSRRPNTSFCFLDIRSPGLGDTAMYLCATSRERRGEETQYFGPGTRLLVL.

V is TRBV7-8 and J is TRBJ2-3; 7 bases line up with TRBD2. This CDR3 spans 14 amino acids. V shed 4 bases, J shed 6 bases, and the junction held 7 bases outside the gene matches. The germline gives CDR1 SGHVS, CDR2 FQNEAQ. CDR3 region: CASSSQTSLDTQYF. The CDR3 DNA reads as TGTGCCAGCAGCTCCCAGACTAGCCTGGATACGCAGTATTTT.

CDR3 nucleotides: TGTGCCAGCCGTCAGGGACCGTGGAATGAGCAGTTCTTC. Protein: CASRQGPWNEQFF. This chain connects TRBV6-1 to TRBJ2-1; possibly TRBD1 or TRBD2 for D (5 bases each). This CDR3 has 13 amino acids. The V and J ends lost 8 bases and 7 bases respectively, with 15 bases between them. Germline-derived CDR1 and CDR2 are MNHNS and SASEGT.

The chain couples TRBV10-1 to TRBJ2-3; 8 bases map to TRBD2. With V trimmed by 3 bases and J by 5 bases, 13 bases remained unmatched. CDR3 length: 17 amino acids. Germline values: CDR1 WNHNN, CDR2 SYGVQD (reference sequence). CDR3 residues: CASSEMVAGRSGDTQYF. DNA for the CDR3: TGCGCCAGCAGTGAAATGGTAGCGGGGCGGTCCGGAGATACGCAGTATTTT.

The chain employs TRBV11-2 and TRBJ2-7, with a tentative D call TRBD1 (6 bases). V was shortened by 2 bases and J by 5 bases, with 16 bases between the two germline ends. Germline V gene data show CDR1 as SGHAT and CDR2 as FQNNGV. The length of the CDR3 is 15 residues. CDR3: CASSLQGTARNEQYF. CDR3 sequence (DNA): TGTGCCAGCAGCTTACAGGGGACCGCTAGAAACGAGCAGTACTTC.

This clone was observed a single time. The CDR3 coding sequence is TGTGCCAGCAGCCGCAGAGGGTACACTGAAGCTTTCTTT. It translates to CASSRRGYTEAFF. This rearrangement joins TRBV13 to TRBJ1-1; D gene ambiguous. V gave up 5 bases and J gave up 3 bases, with 10 bases separating them. Germline CDR1 reads PRHDT; CDR2 reads FYEKMQ (reference sequence). This CDR3 has 13 amino acids.

The rearrangement links TRBV18 to TRBJ2-7; no clear D gene. CDR3 size: 16 residues. Trimming left V 1 base short and J 1 base short, with 14 bases between. CDR1 KGHSH and CDR2 LQKENI come from the germline V gene. The CDR3 protein is CASSPQEEIGSYEQYF. In DNA form, the CDR3 reads TGTGCCAGCTCACCACAAGAGGAAATCGGTTCCTACGAGCAGTACTTC.

The gene calls are TRBV6-6 and TRBJ2-7; D is possibly TRBD2 (5 bases). The CDR3 is 13 residues long. V lost 6 bases and J lost 1, with 10 bases in between. CDR1 and CDR2 from the germline V gene are MNHNY and SVGAGI (reference sequence). CDR3 nucleotide sequence: TGTGCCAGCAGATCGGGGTCTTCCTACGAGCAGTACTTC. This sequence encodes CASRSGSSYEQYF.

The chain links TRBV2 to TRBJ2-1, with 14 positions matching TRBD2. The CDR3 totals 18 residues. Germline V gene data show CDR1 as SNHLY and CDR2 as FYNNEI. The ends lost 6 bases at V and 7 bases at J; junction bases unmatched: 14. The CDR3 bases are TGTGCCAGCAGGAGCAGACTAGCGGGAGGGCCGTTTAGGAATGAGCAGTTCTTC. This sequence encodes CASRSRLAGGPFRNEQFF.